This TCR beta chain was identified during a study of blood T cell repertoires in COVID-19 (dated by TCRdb to about 2020). Study-wide context: Samples covering the acute and convalescent phases of COVID-19 were provided by collaborators in the United States, Italy and Spain. The prospective study material was composed of cDNA or gDNA derived from T cells, B-cell-depleted T cells, or PBMCs. Deeply sampled blood TCRbeta repertoires from subjects exposed to, actively infected with, or recovered from COVID-19 were included in the dataset. The repertoires were released in a freely available public database meant as a resource for research on the immune response to SARS-CoV-2. Samples came from the ongoing ImmuneRACE study (first 160 participants) plus 1,254 subjects from 6 global collaborators. Sample metadata almost always included a de-identified subject ID, COVID-19 status, age in years and sex. Where HLA class I and class II types were available, the types were taken from metadata supplied by the sample provider, not from assay-based typing.

The CDR3 has 12 amino acids, counting the end cysteine and phenylalanine. The kept DNA is CDR3 alone, 36 bases in frame from the first base. The germline V gene supplies CDR1 SGHTA and CDR2 FQGNSA. TCRbeta CDR3 regions were amplified from genomic DNA by means of the immunoSEQ Assay, a bias-controlled multiplex PCR. From the authors' description of their analysis: The number of nucleated cells in each sample was estimated from the amplification of reference gene primers within the assay. To quantify the absolute abundance of each unique TCRbeta CDR3 rearrangement, sequence reads were collapsed and filtered. Productive Simpson clonality was computed per sample as the square root of Simpson's diversity index over productive rearrangements. TCRdb holds this immuneACCESS table with in-frame rearrangements only. Some clones are missing; in checked studies, unresolved V genes explain under half, and the rest has no known cause. D and trimming come from the DNA, and the V and J calls and clone size come from that table. In all, the sample holds about 120,000 clones, and less than 75% of those were seen once. The ten top clones hold under 10% of the sample.

Findings and caveats that apply to the study as a whole: The amount of clinical and demographic metadata varied by source and participant and was provided uncurated.

Whole blood was collected in K2EDTA tubes by collaborating institutions according to the institutions' own protocols. For TCRbeta analysis, collaborator samples were shipped as frozen whole blood, as isolated PBMCs, or as DNA extracted from either sample type. Points on this clone: This receptor's antigen is unknown. The germline gene is not matched at one end of the junction; a read error may be the cause.

Material for sequencing was peripheral blood. The chain employs TRBV7-2 and TRBJ1-5, with the D gene call left open. This TCR was recovered from a woman in her fifties or sixties with acute or convalescent COVID-19. The bases read TGTGTCAGCAGCTTACGTAGTCAGCCCCAGCATTTT. Translated, it reads CVSSLRSQPQHF.